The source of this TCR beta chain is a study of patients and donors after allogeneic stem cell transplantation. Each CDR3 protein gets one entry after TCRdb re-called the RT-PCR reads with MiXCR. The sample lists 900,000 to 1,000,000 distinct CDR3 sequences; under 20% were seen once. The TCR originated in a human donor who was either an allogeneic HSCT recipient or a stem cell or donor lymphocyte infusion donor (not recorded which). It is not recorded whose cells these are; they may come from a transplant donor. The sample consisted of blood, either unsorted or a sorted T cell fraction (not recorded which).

The CDR3 sequence is CASSSSGPVYEQYF. The DNA for the CDR3 is TGCGCCAGCAGCTCTTCCGGACCCGTCTACGAGCAGTACTTC. The V and J genes are TRBV5-1 and TRBJ2-7; D is uncertain. Trimming removed 3 bases from V and 3 bases from J, with 13 bases in between. CDR3 length: 14 residues. Germline V gives CDR1 SGHRS, CDR2 YFSETQ.